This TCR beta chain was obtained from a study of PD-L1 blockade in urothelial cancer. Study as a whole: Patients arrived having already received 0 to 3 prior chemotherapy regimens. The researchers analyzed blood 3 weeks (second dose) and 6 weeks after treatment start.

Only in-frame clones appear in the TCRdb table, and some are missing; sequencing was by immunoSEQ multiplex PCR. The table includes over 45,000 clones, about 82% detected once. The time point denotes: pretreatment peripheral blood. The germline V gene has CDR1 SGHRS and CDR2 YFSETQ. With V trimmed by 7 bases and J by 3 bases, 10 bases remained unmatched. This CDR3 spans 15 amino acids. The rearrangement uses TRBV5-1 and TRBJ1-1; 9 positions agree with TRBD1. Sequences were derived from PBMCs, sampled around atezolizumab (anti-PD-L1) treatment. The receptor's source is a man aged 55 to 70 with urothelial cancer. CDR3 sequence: CASGRTGDRDTEAFF. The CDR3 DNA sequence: TGCGCCAGCGGAAGGACAGGGGACAGGGACACTGAAGCTTTCTTT.